This T cell receptor (beta chain) was identified in a study of identical twins. Trimming removed 6 bases from V and 4 bases from J; junction bases left unmatched: 7. CDR3 length: 15 residues. Looked up from germline, CDR1 is SEHNR and CDR2 is FQNEAQ (reference sequence). One entry per CDR3 protein, called by TCRdb with MiXCR from the 5' RACE reads. The sample shows approximately 1.8 million distinct CDR3 sequences, about 31% of them seen only once. This clonotype was picked up a small number of times. This sequence originates from a newborn girl in good health. Input material: cord blood. The rearrangement links TRBV7-9 to TRBJ2-3; 10 positions match TRBD2. The CDR3: CASSFPGTSADTQYF. The CDR3 DNA follows: TGTGCCAGCAGTTTCCCCGGGACTAGCGCAGATACGCAGTATTTT. The whole variable domain, filled in from reference TRBV7-9 and TRBJ2-3, reads DTGVSQNPRHKITKRGQNVTFRCDPISEHNRLYWYRQTLGQGPEFLTYFQNEAQLEKSRLLSDRFSAERPKGSFSTLEIQRTEQGDSAMYLCASSFPGTSADTQYFGPGTRLTVL.